A selection of T cell receptor beta chains follows, all from one sample in a study of blood T cell repertoires in COVID-19. Profiling relied on immunoSEQ multiplex PCR, and the TCRdb table lists in-frame clones only, not all of them. This sample has fewer than 110,000 clones, with approximately 86% found just once. Input material: peripheral blood. These receptors were obtained from a human donor in a cohort sampled during active COVID-19. CDR3s include the opening cysteine and the closing phenylalanine or tryptophan. D genes are given only for firm matches. The size entry is marked missing in some rows and otherwise reads once, few, many or a size class.

length,D,size,J,V,CDR3,DNA
15,.,.,TRBJ2-1,TRBV5-1,CASSFRDSPYNEQFF,TGCGCCAGCAGCTTCCGGGACTCCCCCTACAATGAGCAGTTCTTC
18,TRBD1,.,TRBJ1-2,TRBV4-1,CASSQGRLTGVPPYGYTF,TGCGCCAGCAGCCAAGGGAGACTCACAGGGGTCCCTCCCTATGGCTACACCTTC
12,.,.,TRBJ2-1,TRBV7-9,CASSSDSNQQFF,TGTGCCAGCAGCTCGGACAGCAATCAGCAGTTCTTC
15,TRBD2,.,TRBJ2-3,TRBV7-3,CASSLRLAGVDTQYF,TGTGCCAGCAGCTTAAGACTAGCGGGGGTAGATACGCAGTATTTT
14,TRBD1,.,TRBJ1-4,TRBV6-5,CASSVGQGSEKLFF,TGTGCCAGCAGCGTGGGACAGGGTAGTGAAAAACTGTTTTTT
14,.,.,TRBJ1-2,TRBV3-1/TRBV3-2,CASSPGLMNYGYTF,TGTGCCAGCAGCCCAGGACTCATGAACTATGGCTACACCTTC
17,.,.,TRBJ1-3,TRBV7-9,CASSPVRGSRSGNTIYF,TGTGCCAGCAGCCCCGTTCGGGGGAGTCGCTCTGGAAACACCATATATTTT
16,TRBD2,once,TRBJ2-1,TRBV28,CASSSYSGRALLEQFF,TGTGCCAGCAGTTCCTATAGCGGGAGGGCCCTTCTTGAGCAGTTCTTC
14,TRBD1,.,TRBJ1-1,TRBV7-9,CASTATGKNTEAFF,TGTGCCAGCACCGCGACAGGGAAGAACACTGAAGCTTTCTTT
19,.,.,TRBJ1-4,TRBV7-9,CASSLAYLVQAKLDEKLFF,TGTGCCAGCAGCTTAGCGTATTTGGTACAGGCTAAGCTTGATGAAAAACTGTTTTTT
14,TRBD1,.,TRBJ2-3,TRBV5-1,CASSTQGGQDTQYF,TGCGCCAGCAGCACACAGGGGGGCCAAGATACGCAGTATTTT
15,TRBD1,.,TRBJ2-7,TRBV27,CASSYSGTGPYEQYF,TGTGCCAGCAGTTACTCCGGGACAGGACCCTACGAGCAGTACTTC
13,.,.,TRBJ2-1,TRBV3-1/TRBV3-2,CASSREIENEQFF,TGTGCCAGCAGCCGAGAAATCGAGAATGAGCAGTTCTTC
16,TRBD1,.,TRBJ1-2,TRBV19,CASSLGTVQGYYGYTF,TGTGCCAGTAGTCTCGGGACAGTCCAGGGGTACTATGGCTACACCTTC
14,TRBD1,.,TRBJ1-1,TRBV19,CASSRVDRGPQTFF,TGTGCCAGTAGCAGGGTAGACAGGGGCCCCCAGACTTTCTTT
12,.,.,TRBJ2-7,TRBV30,CAQDNSIYEQYF,TGTGCCCAAGACAACTCGATCTACGAGCAGTACTTC
14,.,.,TRBJ2-5,TRBV14,CASSSSSGRQTQYF,TGTGCCAGCAGCTCAAGCTCAGGGAGGCAGACCCAGTACTTC
13,.,.,TRBJ1-2,TRBV28,CASSFGSRRGYTF,TGTGCCAGCAGTTTCGGGTCCCGACGCGGCTACACCTTC
15,.,.,TRBJ1-1,TRBV28,CASSLPGGGGTEAFF,TGTGCCAGCAGTCTCCCGGGGGGAGGGGGCACTGAAGCTTTCTTT
13,.,few,TRBJ1-2,TRBV30,CAWHTTGWTGYTF,TGTGCCTGGCACACCACAGGGTGGACTGGCTACACCTTC
14,.,.,TRBJ2-3,TRBV11-3,CASSLISSADTQYF,TGTGCCAGCAGCTTAATTTCTTCCGCAGATACGCAGTATTTT
15,.,.,TRBJ2-7,TRBV5-8,CASSWGGGVTYEQYF,TGTGCCAGCAGCTGGGGTGGAGGGGTAACCTACGAGCAGTACTTC
14,.,.,TRBJ1-3,TRBV7-2,CASSPAGRGNTIYF,TGTGCCAGCAGCCCTGCGGGGAGGGGAAACACCATATATTTT
16,.,.,TRBJ1-3,TRBV18,CASSNNGQPSGNTIYF,TGTGCCAGCTCAAATAACGGACAGCCCTCTGGAAACACCATATATTTT
17,TRBD2,few,TRBJ2-7,TRBV4-3,CASSQDPEREGPYEQYF,TGCGCCAGCAGCCAAGATCCGGAGCGGGAGGGCCCGTACGAGCAGTACTTC